This T cell receptor (beta chain) was recovered during a study of tumor and adjacent non-tumor tissue in lung cancer. Study results and caveats: Tumor tissue had significantly higher TCR diversity than normal lung.

J gave up 5 bases and V 4 bases, and 11 bases lay outside the gene matches. Germline V gene data show CDR1 as DFQATT and CDR2 as SNEGSKA (reference sequence). The CDR3 contains 16 residues. This sample's RNA came from whole unsorted tissue. Points on this clonotype: Its specificity is not known.

The library came from three nested PCR rounds adapted from ARM-PCR protocols. TCRdb reanalysed the multiplex PCR reads using MiXCR and keeps one entry per CDR3 protein. The sample lists about 78,000 distinct CDR3 sequences, around 85% occurring once. This TCR was sampled from a woman in her forties or fifties with non-small cell lung cancer. Sequenced: lung tumor tissue. J is TRBJ2-1 and V is TRBV20-1; TRBD2 agrees at 10 bases. Written as DNA, the CDR3 is TGCAGTGCTACCGGACTAGCGGAAGTAACCCACAATGAGCAGTTCTTC. This codes for CSATGLAEVTHNEQFF.